One and the same sample provided the 32 T cell receptor beta chains below, sequenced in a study of blood T cells in healthy people across ages. A sample-barcoded 5' primer and a J-beta primer mix were used in a second PCR of about 7 to 12 cycles. TCRdb reprocessed the 5' RACE reads with MiXCR, giving one entry per CDR3 protein. Of 1.5 million to 2 million distinct CDR3 sequences listed, over 25% are singletons. The sequenced sample was blood. The receptors come from a woman aged 25 to 39 in good health.

The rearrangement uses TRBV12-3 or TRBV12-4 and TRBJ2-3; 9 nucleotides align to TRBD2. J was trimmed by 5 bases and V by 7 bases; bases with no gene match: 7. The CDR3 sequence is 14 residues long. CDR3 sequence reads: CASTLGTSQDTQYF. CDR3 in DNA: TGTGCCAGCACTCTGGGGACTAGCCAAGATACGCAGTATTTT.

V gene TRBV5-5 combines with J gene TRBJ2-1, with D possibly TRBD2 on 6 matching bases. Germline-derived CDR1 and CDR2 are SGHKS and YYEKEE (reference sequence). CDR3 length equals 17 residues. V lost 1 base, J lost 1 base, and 15 bases lay in between. CDR3 in amino acids: CASSLSKGGGSYNEQFF. The CDR3 DNA sequence: TGTGCCAGCAGCTTGTCGAAGGGTGGGGGGTCCTACAATGAGCAGTTCTTC.

This clonotype was seen only a few times. The genes are TRBV6-1 and TRBJ2-7; 7 bases match TRBD1. Germline lookup yields CDR1 MNHNS and CDR2 SASEGT. The CDR3 consists of 15 residues. V shed 3 bases and J 2 bases; nucleotides not matched to a gene: 7. CDR3 loop: CASSDLGTAPYEQYF. In DNA, the CDR3 is TGTGCCAGCAGTGACCTTGGGACAGCGCCCTACGAGCAGTACTTC.

CDR3 sequence reads: CSARLGQGAIYEQYF. Here the CDR3 DNA reads TGCAGTGCTAGGCTCGGACAGGGGGCCATCTACGAGCAGTACTTC. V is TRBV20-1 and J is TRBJ2-7, with 11 bases fitting TRBD1. This CDR3 contains 15 residues. The germline CDR1 and CDR2 sequences are DFQATT and SNEGSKA (reference sequence). V was clipped by 3 bases and J by 3 bases; unmatched bases: 7.

The chain has TRBV11-2 and TRBJ1-1; 8 bases agree with TRBD1. V lost 5 bases to trimming and J lost 6 bases; unmatched junction nucleotides: 11. This CDR3 contains 15 residues. Germline loops: CDR1 SGHAT, CDR2 FQNNGV. CDR3: CASSTPRGPYAEAFF. The DNA for the CDR3 is TGTGCCAGCAGCACTCCCAGGGGGCCCTACGCTGAAGCTTTCTTT.

This clonotype was counted ten times or more. The gene calls are TRBV29-1 and TRBJ1-2; 8 bases agree with TRBD1. The CDR3 is made up of 14 amino acids. The ends lost 8 bases at V and 6 bases at J; junction bases unmatched: 14. Germline V lookup: CDR1 SQVTM, CDR2 ANQGSEA. In DNA, the CDR3 is TGCAGCTCCCACAACCCTCAGGGGGCCGATGGCTACACCTTC. It specifies CSSHNPQGADGYTF. Supplemented by reference TRBV29-1 and TRBJ1-2, the full variable domain reads SAVISQKPSRDICQRGTSLTIQCQVDSQVTMMFWYRQQPGQSLTLIATANQGSEATYESGFVIDKFPISRPNLTFSTLTVSNMSPEDSSIYLCSSHNPQGADGYTFGSGTRLTVV.

The gene calls are TRBV6-5 and TRBJ1-3; the D gene is possibly TRBD1 (6 bases). Trimming shortened V by 6 bases and J by 4 bases, and 16 bases separated the two germline ends. The CDR3 loop spans 15 amino acids. The V gene's germline CDR1 is MNHEY and CDR2 SVGAGI. The CDR3 loop reads CASSPRGASGNTIYF. As DNA, the CDR3 is TGTGCCAGCAGCCCTCGGGGGGCCTCCGGAAACACCATATATTTT.

This clonotype was detected a few times. The rearrangement joins TRBV12-3 or TRBV12-4 to TRBJ2-2; TRBD2 matches at 11 bases. V shed 6 bases and J 3 bases; nucleotides not matched to a gene: 6. There are 16 residues in the CDR3. The CDR3 spells CASSTGTSGYTGELFF. In DNA, the CDR3 is TGTGCCAGCAGCACAGGGACTAGCGGATACACCGGGGAGCTGTTTTTT.

This chain links TRBV6-4 with TRBJ2-4; 12 bases match TRBD2. The DNA end lines up better with TRBJ2-7; the J call may be wrong. The germline V gene encodes CDR1 MRHNA and CDR2 SNTAGT. This CDR3 comprises 11 residues. The CDR3: CSSGGAGEQYF. The CDR3 nucleotides read TGTTCTAGCGGGGGGGCTGGCGAGCAGTACTTC.

This clonotype was seen more than once but under ten times. The rearrangement links TRBV3-1 to TRBJ2-1, with D possibly called TRBD1 or TRBD2 (6 bases each). The CDR3 covers 14 residues. V was pared by 6 bases and J by 5 bases, with 14 bases between. CDR1 is LGHDT, CDR2 YNNKEL, per germline (reference sequence). As DNA, the CDR3 is TGTGCCAGCAGTCAGAGGGGGGCCGACAATGAGCAGTTCTTC. Its translation: CASSQRGADNEQFF.

This clonotype was seen more than once but under ten times. A single base separates this from a much larger clone, so it may be a read error. The chain uses TRBV29-1 and TRBJ2-7; possibly TRBD2 for D (7 bases). Trimming cost V 8 bases and J 6 bases, with 17 bases left between them. Germline V CDR1 and CDR2: SQVTM, ANQGSEA. This CDR3 is 12 amino acids long. CDR3 nucleotide sequence: TGCAGCTCCGAGGGGGGGTGTGGCGAGCAGTACTTC. Its protein is CSSEGGCGEQYF.

The chain employs TRBV7-9 and TRBJ2-1, with 11 bases fitting TRBD2. Germline V CDR1 and CDR2: SEHNR, FQNEAQ (reference sequence). V dropped 8 bases and J dropped 0; count of bases not matched to a gene: 9. CDR3 length: 17 residues. DNA for the CDR3: TGTGCCAGCCTGGGACTAGCGGACTATTCCTCCTACAATGAGCAGTTCTTC. It encodes CASLGLADYSSYNEQFF.

A few counts support this clonotype. The V gene is TRBV7-7, the J gene TRBJ1-5; the D gene is possibly TRBD1 (6 bases). The CDR3 has 12 residues. The V gene's germline CDR1 is SSHAT and CDR2 FNYEAQ (reference sequence). The V and J ends lost 8 bases and 10 bases respectively, with 15 bases between them. The CDR3: CASDRPAEPQHF. CDR3 DNA: TGTGCCAGCGACAGGCCCGCGGAACCCCAGCATTTT.

For this clonotype: A read error may be the cause here, since a much bigger clone is one base away. This sequence joins TRBV25-1 and TRBJ2-1; the match to TRBD2 covers 10 bases. V was pared by 4 bases and J by 0 bases, with 9 bases of the junction left unmatched. The CDR3 has 18 residues. Germline assignment: CDR1 MGHDK and CDR2 SYGVNS. The CDR3 sequence: CASSGHSGRTSSYNEQFF. In DNA form, the CDR3 reads TGTGCCAGCAGTGGACATAGCGGGAGGACCAGCTCCTACAATGAGCAGTTCTTC.

This clonotype was observed at least ten times. This chain links TRBV14 with TRBJ2-4; 7 bases are shared with TRBD1. Germline values: CDR1 SGHDN, CDR2 FVKESK. V gave up 3 bases and J gave up 4 bases; unmatched junction bases: 9. The length of the CDR3 is 16 residues. For the CDR3, the DNA is TGTGCCAGCAGCCACTATGGGGACAGTATGAAAAACATTCAGTACTTC. Its protein is CASSHYGDSMKNIQYF.

V gene TRBV5-1 combines with J gene TRBJ2-7, with 10 bases identical to TRBD2. V was clipped by 4 bases and J by 1 base; unmatched bases: 11. The germline V gene encodes CDR1 SGHRS and CDR2 YFSETQ. The CDR3 runs to 17 residues. CDR3 bases: TGCGCCAGCAGCACACTCCGCCGTAGCGGGGGGTCCTACGAGCAGTACTTC. It is translated as CASSTLRRSGGSYEQYF. The full variable domain, in which reference TRBV5-1 and TRBJ2-7 provide the parts outside the CDR3, is KAGVTQTPRYLIKTRGQQVTLSCSPISGHRSVSWYQQTPGQGLQFLFEYFSETQRNKGNFPGRFSGRQFSNSRSEMNVSTLELGDSALYLCASSTLRRSGGSYEQYFGPGTRLTVT.

This clonotype has more than one count but fewer than ten. This sequence joins TRBV28 and TRBJ2-4; 10 positions agree with TRBD2. The length of the CDR3 is 16 residues. The V and J ends lost 5 bases and 2 bases, in that order; junction bases with no gene match: 6. Per germline, CDR1 MDHEN and CDR2 SYDVKM. This chain's CDR3 is CASSPQREGTKNIQYF. The CDR3 coding sequence is TGTGCCAGCAGTCCCCAGCGGGAGGGGACCAAAAACATTCAGTACTTC.

This clonotype was counted only a few times. This chain uses TRBV20-1 with TRBJ2-5, with TRBD1 matching 10 bases. With the DNA end fitting TRBJ2-7 better, the J assignment may be wrong. The CDR3 is 13 residues long. Germline V gene lookup returns CDR1 DFQATT and CDR2 SNEGSKA (reference sequence). CDR3 sequence reads: CSATDRGPREQYF. The CDR3 nucleotides read TGCAGTGCTACTGACAGGGGGCCCCGCGAGCAGTACTTC.

V usage is TRBV3-1 and J usage is TRBJ2-1; D might be TRBD1 or TRBD2, each matching 5 bases. Trimming left V 6 bases short and J 5 bases short, with 17 bases between. The germline V gene encodes CDR1 LGHDT and CDR2 YNNKEL (reference sequence). This CDR3 has 15 amino acids. The CDR3 reads CASRLTGTHHNEQFF. As DNA, the CDR3 is TGTGCCAGCAGACTTACCGGGACCCACCACAATGAGCAGTTCTTC.

The chain recombines TRBV24-1 with TRBJ1-2; D remains unclear. From germline, CDR1 is KGHDR and CDR2 SFDVKD. The CDR3 covers 13 residues. Trimming left V 6 bases short and J 2 bases short, with 9 bases between. This CDR3 is CATSLRENYGYTF. CDR3 in DNA: TGTGCCACCAGTTTGCGAGAGAACTATGGCTACACCTTC.

In this sample, this clonotype turned up many times. V usage is TRBV7-2 and J usage is TRBJ2-7, with D possibly being TRBD2 (6 bases). From germline, CDR1 is SGHTA and CDR2 FQGNSA. The germline V and J ends were trimmed by 4 bases and 3 bases, with 13 bases remaining between them. This CDR3 has 14 amino acids. CDR3 DNA sequence: TGTGCCAGCAGCTCCGGGACTCGGCGCTACGAGCAGTACTTC. Protein product: CASSSGTRRYEQYF.

The chain recombines TRBV5-1 with TRBJ2-7; 7 bases are a match to TRBD1. This CDR3 has 13 amino acids. In germline, CDR1 is SGHRS, CDR2 YFSETQ. Trimming took 4 bases from V and 3 from J; bases not matched to a gene: 4. CDR3 sequence (DNA): TGCGCCAGCAGCATCCGGGACAGCTACGAGCAGTACTTC. Translated, it gives CASSIRDSYEQYF.

On this clonotype itself: Germline is not matched at one junction end, which may reflect a read error. CDR3 sequence (DNA): TGTGCCCGCAGCCCCCTTGGGGCGATTGAGCAGTTCTTC. Its translation is CARSPLGAIEQFF. The chain has TRBV6-5 and TRBJ2-1; D possibly corresponds to TRBD1 (5 bases). CDR1 MNHEY and CDR2 SVGAGI come from the germline V gene. The CDR3 totals 13 residues.

The J gene is TRBJ2-5, the V gene TRBV5-6; possibly TRBD2 for D (6 bases). In germline, CDR1 is SGHDT, CDR2 YYEEEE. The CDR3 runs 11 residues. Between the trimmed V and J ends, which lost 4 bases and 6 bases, there was a span of 7 bases. The CDR3 loop is CASSAGKTQYF. The CDR3 nucleotides are TGTGCCAGCAGCGCGGGGAAGACCCAGTACTTC.

This clonotype has just a few counts. This chain uses TRBV12-3 or TRBV12-4 with TRBJ2-3; no clear D. Trimming took off 6 bases at V and 4 bases at J, with 17 bases between the two ends. This CDR3 spans 15 amino acids. CDR3 sequence: CASSVGGLGSDTQYF. CDR3 coding DNA: TGTGCCAGCAGCGTAGGCGGTTTAGGATCAGATACGCAGTATTTT.

Comment on this clonotype: This may come from a read error, since a much larger clone is one base off. V and J are TRBV6-5 and TRBJ2-3; 7 nucleotides align to TRBD1. The CDR3 covers 16 residues. In germline, CDR1 is MNHEY, CDR2 SVGAGI. J was trimmed by 0 bases and V by 4 bases; bases with no gene match: 7. CDR3 protein: CASSLTGTASTDTQYF. CDR3 bases: TGTGCCAGCAGTTTAACGGGGACAGCTAGCACAGATACGCAGTATTTT.

Many counts were recorded for this clonotype. The chain couples TRBV12-3 or TRBV12-4 to TRBJ2-7; unclear D gene. This CDR3 contains 15 residues. V dropped 7 bases and J dropped 0 bases, with 16 bases sitting between them. The CDR3 spells CASTISWGASYEQYF. The CDR3 bases are TGTGCCAGCACCATCTCCTGGGGTGCCTCCTACGAGCAGTACTTC.

This clonotype was observed a handful of times. The chain uses TRBV7-9 and TRBJ2-1; D ambiguous. The V end was cut by 1 base, the J end by 10 bases, with 20 bases between. Germline V lookup: CDR1 SEHNR, CDR2 FQNEAQ (reference sequence). The CDR3 length is 16 residues. The CDR3 region is CASSLESWAPTREQFF. CDR3 coding DNA: TGTGCCAGCAGCTTAGAGTCGTGGGCGCCCACTCGAGAGCAGTTCTTC.

This clonotype was seen only a few times. This chain joins TRBV27 and TRBJ2-5; D is ambiguous. The V gene's germline CDR1 is MNHEY and CDR2 SMNVEV (reference sequence). With 6 bases removed from V and 7 bases from J, the gap between germline ends came to 15 bases. The CDR3 spans 13 residues. The CDR3 region is CASSPSLMATQYF. The CDR3 region has the DNA TGTGCCAGCAGCCCCTCGTTGATGGCGACCCAGTACTTC.

This clonotype was observed a few times. The chain is built from TRBV7-2 and TRBJ2-1; tentatively, D is TRBD1 (6 bases). Trimming left V 3 bases short and J 10 bases short, with 10 bases between. This CDR3 is built from 12 residues. The germline V gene has CDR1 SGHTA and CDR2 FQGNSA. DNA of the CDR3: TGTGCCAGCAGCTTTGTCGGGACAGAGCAGTTCTTC. Translated, it gives CASSFVGTEQFF.

This clonotype was picked up a small number of times. V gene TRBV6-5 combines with J gene TRBJ2-7, with a possible D match to TRBD1 (7 bases). V was clipped by 1 base and J by 0 bases, with 19 bases between them. CDR3 length equals 18 residues. Germline lookup yields CDR1 MNHEY and CDR2 SVGAGI. The CDR3 sequence: CASSYLILGQGGSYEQYF. CDR3 bases: TGTGCCAGCAGTTACTTGATTCTGGGGCAGGGGGGCTCCTACGAGCAGTACTTC.

The chain joins TRBV6-1 to TRBJ2-3; D unresolved. This CDR3 has 14 residues. In germline, CDR1 is MNHNS, CDR2 SASEGT. V dropped 7 bases and J dropped 6 bases, with 17 bases sitting between them. DNA of the CDR3: TGTGCCAGCACCCCAGAATGGTGCGCGGATACGCAGTATTTT. Encoded protein: CASTPEWCADTQYF.